One TCR beta chain is described in this entry. This sample was taken from a study of OX40 agonist ivuxolimab in advanced cancers. TCRdb's copy holds only in-frame clones and misses some; the assay was immunoSEQ multiplex PCR. The data contain tens of thousands of clones, approximately 89% of them singletons. V lost 2 bases, J lost 7 bases, and 9 bases lay in between. The CDR3 contains 13 residues. In germline, CDR1 is SGHVS, CDR2 FQNEAQ. The rearrangement joins TRBV7-8 to TRBJ1-3, with D unresolved. The sequenced sample was CD4+ or CD8+ T cells sorted from blood, obtained in a trial of the OX40 agonist ivuxolimab. The TCR sequence derives from an adult with an advanced solid tumor such as melanoma, head and neck, liver or kidney cancer. Here the CDR3 reads CASSLTHDNTIYF. In nucleotides, the CDR3 is TGTGCCAGCAGCTTAACCCACGACAACACCATATATTTT.